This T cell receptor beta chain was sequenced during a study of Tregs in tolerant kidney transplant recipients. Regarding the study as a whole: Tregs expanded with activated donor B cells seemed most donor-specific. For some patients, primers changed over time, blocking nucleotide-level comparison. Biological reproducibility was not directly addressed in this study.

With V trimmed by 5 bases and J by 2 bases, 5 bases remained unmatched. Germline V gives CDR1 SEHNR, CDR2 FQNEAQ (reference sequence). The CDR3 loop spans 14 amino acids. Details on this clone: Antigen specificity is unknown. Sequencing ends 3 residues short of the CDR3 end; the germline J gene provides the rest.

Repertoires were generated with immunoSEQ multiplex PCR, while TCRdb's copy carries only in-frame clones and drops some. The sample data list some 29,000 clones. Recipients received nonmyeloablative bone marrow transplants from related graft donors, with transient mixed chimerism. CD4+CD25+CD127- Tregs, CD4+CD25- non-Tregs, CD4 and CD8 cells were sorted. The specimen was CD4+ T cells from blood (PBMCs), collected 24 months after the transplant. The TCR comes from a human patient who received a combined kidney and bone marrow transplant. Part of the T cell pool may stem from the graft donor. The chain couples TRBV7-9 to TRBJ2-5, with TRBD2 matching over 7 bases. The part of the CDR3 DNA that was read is TGTGCCAGCAGCACCCTAGCGGCTCAAGAGACC. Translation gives CASSTLAAQET. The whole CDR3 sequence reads CASSTLAAQETQYF.